Presented here are 17 T cell receptor beta chains from one specimen sequenced in a study of OX40 agonist ivuxolimab in advanced cancers. Library creation used the immunoSEQ multiplex PCR assay. What TCRdb holds here is the immuneACCESS table cut down to in-frame rearrangements. Part of the clones is not present; checked against another copy, under half of the missing clones reflect an unresolved V gene, and the others are unexplained. The sample table holds tens of thousands of clones, of which around 74% were seen once. The leading ten clones occupy roughly 10% of the sample. The material was CD4+ or CD8+ T cells sorted from blood, obtained in a trial of the OX40 agonist ivuxolimab. These receptors were collected from an adult with an advanced solid tumor such as melanoma, head and neck, liver or kidney cancer.

V usage is TRBV5-1 and J usage is TRBJ2-6; 9 positions match TRBD1. Looked up from germline, CDR1 is SGHRS and CDR2 is YFSETQ. The CDR3 has 17 residues. V was clipped by 2 bases and J by 4 bases; unmatched bases: 7. Written as DNA, the CDR3 is TGCGCCAGCAGCTTTACAGGGGGCAGAGTCGGGGCCAACGTCCTGACTTTC. This codes for CASSFTGGRVGANVLTF.

This clone was recorded at least ten times. The V gene is TRBV20-1, the J gene TRBJ2-5; D is ambiguous. The V gene lost 6 bases and the J gene lost 5 bases, with 10 bases spanning the gap. This CDR3 contains 11 residues. Germline V gene sequence: CDR1 DFQATT, CDR2 SNEGSKA (reference sequence). CDR3 in amino acids: CSATIGETQYF. DNA for the CDR3: TGCAGTGCAACTATTGGTGAGACCCAGTACTTC.

The chain uses TRBV25-1 and TRBJ1-2, with D perhaps matching TRBD1 (5 bases). CDR3 length: 14 residues. Trimming took off 2 bases at V and 4 bases at J, with 11 bases between the two ends. Looked up from germline, CDR1 is MGHDK and CDR2 is SYGVNS. The CDR3 sequence is CASSEQGKGYGYTF. In DNA form, the CDR3 reads TGTGCCAGCAGTGAACAGGGCAAAGGCTATGGCTACACCTTC.

V is TRBV9 and J is TRBJ1-2, with D perhaps TRBD1 (6 bases). Germline loops: CDR1 SGDLS, CDR2 YYNGEE. Trimming took 0 bases from V and 4 from J, leaving 10 bases between them. CDR3 length equals 14 residues. The CDR3 sequence: CASSVGGGTYGYTF. For the CDR3, the DNA is TGTGCCAGCAGCGTAGGAGGGGGTACCTATGGCTACACCTTC.

This chain connects TRBV6-4 to TRBJ2-7; 9 bases line up with TRBD2. The CDR3 is 12 residues long. The ends lost 5 bases at V and 5 bases at J; junction bases unmatched: 1. In germline, CDR1 is MRHNA, CDR2 SNTAGT. Here the CDR3 reads CASSRLADEQYF. The CDR3 coding sequence is TGTGCCAGCAGTCGACTAGCGGACGAGCAGTACTTC.

J is TRBJ2-1 and V is TRBV2; 9 bases align to TRBD2. V lost 3 bases, J lost 7 bases, and 13 bases stayed unmatched. The length of the CDR3 is 17 residues. Germline V lookup: CDR1 SNHLY, CDR2 FYNNEI. The CDR3 DNA reads TGTGCCAGCAGTGAGGGTTTGGGACTAGCCTTCGAGAATGAGCAGTTCTTC. It encodes CASSEGLGLAFENEQFF.

This chain links TRBV6-9 with TRBJ1-5; TRBD1 might be the D (5 bases). This CDR3 is built from 13 residues. Deletions cut 3 bases from V and 9 bases from J, with 12 bases between. The germline V gene encodes CDR1 MNHGY and CDR2 SVAAGI. DNA for the CDR3: TGTGCCAGCAGTTACGAGGGTCAGGGGCCCCAGCATTTT. Amino acids: CASSYEGQGPQHF.

The gene calls are TRBV27 and TRBJ2-7, with D possibly being TRBD1 (6 bases). Trimming left V 4 bases short and J 2 bases short, with 12 bases between. This CDR3 comprises 14 residues. Per the germline V gene, CDR1 is MNHEY and CDR2 is SMNVEV (reference sequence). CDR3 protein: CASSSGATPYEQYF. Written as DNA, the CDR3 is TGTGCCAGCAGTTCAGGGGCCACCCCCTACGAGCAGTACTTC.

The gene calls are TRBV7-2 and TRBJ1-2, with 9 bases lining up with TRBD1. The V and J ends lost 6 bases and 0 bases, in that order; junction bases with no gene match: 5. This CDR3 region has 15 residues. Germline assignment: CDR1 SGHTA and CDR2 FQGNSA. The CDR3 sequence: CASRSTGGSNYGYTF. CDR3 nucleotide sequence: TGTGCCAGCAGGTCCACAGGGGGCTCTAACTATGGCTACACCTTC.

The chain links TRBV10-2 to TRBJ2-1; D is ambiguous. Germline CDR1 and CDR2: WSHSY and SAAADI. The CDR3 covers 13 residues. V shed 0 bases and J shed 12 bases, with 12 bases lying between them. CDR3 protein: CASSESKVAGQFF. As DNA, the CDR3 is TGCGCCAGCAGTGAGTCGAAGGTAGCTGGGCAGTTCTTC.

V usage is TRBV4-3 and J usage is TRBJ1-1; no reliable D call. V was trimmed by 5 bases and J by 1 base, leaving 8 bases between them. This CDR3 contains 13 residues. CDR1 is LGHNA, CDR2 YSLEER, per germline. The CDR3 coding sequence is TGCGCCAGCAGCTATGGCCGGAACACTGAAGCTTTCTTT. The encoded protein is CASSYGRNTEAFF.

The rearrangement joins TRBV27 to TRBJ2-5; D is ambiguous. The CDR3 loop spans 14 amino acids. V was clipped by 1 base and J by 3 bases, with 9 bases between them. Germline V CDR1 and CDR2: MNHEY, SMNVEV (reference sequence). Here the CDR3 reads CASSLLGPKETQYF. CDR3 bases: TGTGCCAGCAGTTTATTAGGGCCAAAAGAGACCCAGTACTTC.

The gene calls are TRBV7-9 and TRBJ2-1; 7 bases match TRBD1. This CDR3 comprises 13 residues. J gave up 7 bases and V 7 bases, and 7 bases lay outside the gene matches. Germline CDR1 reads SEHNR; CDR2 reads FQNEAQ (reference sequence). Written as DNA, the CDR3 is TGTGCCAGCAACATAATCAGGGGGAATGAGCAGTTCTTC. It specifies CASNIIRGNEQFF.

This clone was observed a handful of times. The junction and the germline gene differ at one end; a read error may be behind it. The chain couples TRBV12-5 to TRBJ1-1; 9 nucleotides agree with TRBD1. The CDR3 contains 15 residues. CDR1 LGHNT and CDR2 FRNRAP come from the germline V gene. The CDR3 loop reads CASGLGQGQEFEAFF. In DNA form, the CDR3 reads TGTGCTAGTGGGTTGGGACAGGGCCAAGAATTTGAAGCTTTCTTT.

This clone showed up just a few times. V gene TRBV11-1 combines with J gene TRBJ2-7; TRBD1 is a possible D gene (6 bases). Trimming removed 5 bases from V and 3 bases from J, with 20 bases in between. CDR3 length: 16 residues. Germline V gene sequence: CDR1 SGHAT, CDR2 FQDESV (reference sequence). The CDR3 DNA reads as TGTGCCAGCAGCCCCCGAGGCGGACAGCCCAACTACGAGCAGTACTTC. Amino acids: CASSPRGGQPNYEQYF.

This chain links TRBV9 with TRBJ2-7; the D call may be TRBD1 or TRBD2 (5 bases each). CDR1 and CDR2 (germline): SGDLS, YYNGEE. Trimming took off 0 bases at V and 4 bases at J, with 11 bases between the two ends. The CDR3 spans 14 residues. The CDR3 loop reads CASSVGGRNYEQYF. CDR3 bases: TGTGCCAGCAGCGTAGGGGGACGGAATTACGAGCAGTACTTC.

The chain couples TRBV7-2 to TRBJ2-7, with a weak D call TRBD1 (6 bases). V lost 5 bases to trimming and J lost 6 bases, with 11 bases between them. The CDR3 is made up of 12 amino acids. Germline V CDR1 and CDR2: SGHTA, FQGNSA. CDR3 protein: CASSPNRVEQYF. The CDR3 DNA sequence: TGTGCCAGCAGCCCAAACAGGGTCGAGCAGTACTTC. The entire variable domain, with the rest obtained from reference TRBV7-2 and TRBJ2-7, is as follows: GAGVSQSPSNKVTEKGKDVELRCDPISGHTALYWYRQSLGQGLEFLIYFQGNSAPDKSGLPSDRFSAERTGGSVSTLTIQRTQQEDSAVYLCASSPNRVEQYFGPGTRLTVT.